This TCR beta chain comes out of a study of breast tumors, draining lymph nodes, adjacent tissues. Germline V lookup: CDR1 DFQATT, CDR2 SNEGSKA (reference sequence). V trimming: 5 bases; J trimming: 4 bases; junction bases outside the gene matches: 3. CDR3 length: 12 amino acids. Each CDR3 protein is one row after TCRdb ran MiXCR on the multiplex PCR reads. The profile covers approximately 190,000 distinct CDR3 sequences, with 30% to 40% appearing a single time and roughly 4% taken by the ten largest. Findings and limits, study-wide: Compared with lymph nodes, tumors were less diverse; compared with nontumor tissue, more. Most tumor T cells seemingly derive from lymph node, then expand in tumor.

Axillary draining lymph nodes of breast cancer patients supplied the node samples. This clonotype was picked up many times. What it binds is unknown. The sequenced material came from axillary lymph node tissue. This chain uses TRBV20-1 with TRBJ2-7; 9 bases line up with TRBD1. This sequence originates from a female donor with breast cancer. Some clones in this sample may be carry-over from other donors' samples. CDR3 sequence reads: CSAGDRVYEQYF. Here the CDR3 DNA reads TGCAGTGCTGGGGACAGGGTGTACGAGCAGTACTTC.